The 19 T cell receptor beta chains below come from one sample, sequenced in a study of T cell repertoires in cytomegalovirus infection. TCRdb processed the reads anew with MiXCR; each CDR3 protein has one entry. The table has tens of thousands of distinct CDR3 sequences, 4% seen once; the top ten hold around a fifth. Sequenced sample: PBMCs. The receptors were gathered from a human donor in good health (CMV status not recorded). Some clones in this sample may be carry-over from other donors' samples.

Sample share makes this clonotype medium-sized. V and J are TRBV7-2 and TRBJ2-7; D possibly uses TRBD1 or TRBD2 (5 bases each). Trimming cost V 4 bases and J 6 bases, with 19 bases left between them. The CDR3 extends over 15 amino acids. The V gene's germline CDR1 is SGHTA and CDR2 FQGNSA. The CDR3 DNA sequence: TGTGCCAGCAGCTCCTCCGGGACCCAACACGCCGAGCAGTACTTC. Amino acid sequence: CASSSSGTQHAEQYF.

This clonotype was counted at least ten times. This chain uses TRBV7-3 with TRBJ2-3, with 8 positions matching TRBD2. The CDR3 consists of 15 residues. In germline, CDR1 is SGHTA, CDR2 FQGTGA. Germline trimming cut 5 bases from V and 4 bases from J; bases unmatched to any gene: 8. The CDR3: CASSLVGGASDTQYF. As DNA, the CDR3 is TGTGCCAGCAGCCTAGTCGGGGGGGCATCAGATACGCAGTATTTT.

The sample holds many counts of this clonotype. The chain has TRBV19 and TRBJ2-7; 7 positions agree with TRBD2. After removal of 6 bases from V and 2 bases from J, the junction contained 7 bases not matched to a gene. The CDR3 sequence is 14 residues long. Germline V gene lookup returns CDR1 LNHDA and CDR2 SQIVND (reference sequence). The CDR3 nucleotides read TGTGCCAGTAGACAAATAGCGGGCCCCTACGAGCAGTACTTC. This gives the protein CASRQIAGPYEQYF.

The table lists this clonotype with many counts. The chain uses TRBV7-8 and TRBJ2-3; D perhaps matches TRBD2 (5 bases). Trimming cost V 1 base and J 5 bases, with 13 bases left between them. The CDR3 contains 15 residues. Germline CDR1 and CDR2: SGHVS and FQNEAQ. The CDR3 coding sequence is TGTGCCAGCAGCTTAGAACGGCTAGCAGTAGATACGCAGTATTTT. It specifies CASSLERLAVDTQYF.

This clonotype was picked up many times. The chain combines TRBV7-2 with TRBJ2-7; weak D call: TRBD1 (5 bases). Trimming took off 3 bases at V and 6 bases at J, with 15 bases between the two ends. This CDR3 region has 14 residues. Germline CDR1 is SGHTA and CDR2 is FQGNSA. In DNA, the CDR3 is TGTGCCAGCAGCTTCCCGGGTGGGGCTGGCGAGCAGTACTTC. Residues: CASSFPGGAGEQYF.

This clonotype was detected many times. The chain uses TRBV7-2 and TRBJ1-1, with D possibly TRBD1 on 5 matching bases. Germline CDR1 is SGHTA and CDR2 is FQGNSA. The length of the CDR3 is 13 residues. The ends were cut back, 2 bases at V and 5 bases at J, with 9 bases in the middle. CDR3 protein: CASSLQGDTEAFF. In nucleotides, the CDR3 is TGTGCCAGCAGCTTACAGGGAGATACTGAAGCTTTCTTT.

This clonotype was seen many times. The chain recombines TRBV7-2 with TRBJ2-5, with 10 bases lining up with TRBD2. The CDR3 totals 13 residues. Trimming took 8 bases from V and 4 from J; bases not matched to a gene: 4. Germline lookup yields CDR1 SGHTA and CDR2 FQGNSA. The CDR3 here is CASQLAGAETQYF. The CDR3 nucleotides read TGTGCCAGCCAGCTAGCGGGGGCAGAGACCCAGTACTTC.

This clonotype has a count of ten or more. This sequence joins TRBV6-6 and TRBJ2-1; a weak D match, TRBD1 (5 bases). Trimming cost V 2 bases and J 9 bases, with 5 bases left between them. Germline-derived CDR1 and CDR2 are MNHNY and SVGAGI (reference sequence). This CDR3 has 11 residues. The CDR3 nucleotides read TGTGCCAGCAGTTACCAGGGTGAGCAGTTCTTC. Translated, it gives CASSYQGEQFF.

This clonotype appeared many times. The rearrangement uses TRBV11-3 and TRBJ2-1, with D unclear. The CDR3 is 15 amino acids. V dropped 0 bases and J dropped 1 base, with 7 bases sitting between them. The germline V gene encodes CDR1 SGHNT and CDR2 YENEEA. CDR3 protein: CASSLDIGSYNEQFF. CDR3 DNA: TGTGCCAGCAGCTTAGATATTGGGTCCTACAATGAGCAGTTCTTC.

This clonotype was seen repeatedly, ten times or more. The genes are TRBV7-2 and TRBJ1-1; D is unclear. The V gene's germline CDR1 is SGHTA and CDR2 FQGNSA. The CDR3 runs to 12 residues. The ends were cut back, 1 base at V and 6 bases at J, with 6 bases in the middle. The CDR3 sequence: CASSLVSAEAFF. CDR3 coding DNA: TGTGCCAGCAGCTTAGTGTCGGCTGAAGCTTTCTTT.

This clonotype came up many times. The chain couples TRBV7-2 to TRBJ1-3; no clear D gene. Trimming shortened V by 1 base and J by 0 bases, and 7 bases separated the two germline ends. This CDR3 comprises 15 residues. Germline loops: CDR1 SGHTA, CDR2 FQGNSA. The chain's CDR3 is CASSLGHSSGNTIYF. The CDR3 nucleotides are TGTGCCAGCAGCTTAGGGCACAGCTCTGGAAACACCATATATTTT.

Ten or more counts support this clonotype. The CDR3 DNA follows: TGTGCCAGCAGTTACTCGATTACAGGGGCGAGATCCTACGAGCAGTACTTC. As protein: CASSYSITGARSYEQYF. This rearrangement joins TRBV6-6 to TRBJ2-7, with TRBD1 matching over 7 bases. CDR1 is MNHNY and CDR2 is SVGAGI in the germline V gene (reference sequence). J was trimmed by 1 base and V by 0 bases; bases with no gene match: 9. The CDR3 has 17 residues.

This clonotype has more than one count but fewer than ten. The chain carries TRBV7-2 and TRBJ1-1; D is unresolved. V was trimmed by 5 bases and J by 9 bases, leaving 16 bases between them. The CDR3 runs 13 residues. Germline assignment: CDR1 SGHTA and CDR2 FQGNSA. CDR3 sequence reads: CASSVVGRPKAFF. The DNA of the CDR3 is TGTGCCAGCAGCGTCGTCGGCAGGCCGAAAGCTTTCTTT. The entire variable domain, with the rest obtained from reference TRBV7-2 and TRBJ1-1, is as follows: GAGVSQSPSNKVTEKGKDVELRCDPISGHTALYWYRQSLGQGLEFLIYFQGNSAPDKSGLPSDRFSAERTGGSVSTLTIQRTQQEDSAVYLCASSVVGRPKAFFGQGTRLTVV.

This clonotype was seen many times. This sequence joins TRBV11-2 and TRBJ1-3; the D gene is possibly TRBD1 (6 bases). This CDR3 has 13 residues. Trimming removed 5 bases at V and 4 bases at J, with 9 bases between. Looked up from germline, CDR1 is SGHAT and CDR2 is FQNNGV. For the CDR3, the DNA is TGTGCCAGCAGCCGGACAGTGGGAAACACCATATATTTT. It specifies CASSRTVGNTIYF.

This clonotype was seen at least ten times. The J gene is TRBJ2-3, the V gene TRBV7-2; weak D call: TRBD2 (6 bases). Trimming stripped 2 bases from V and 5 bases from J, with 14 bases between. This CDR3 comprises 15 residues. CDR1 and CDR2 from the germline V gene are SGHTA and FQGNSA. For the CDR3, the DNA is TGTGCCAGCAGCTTATTTCGGGGGAAAGTAGATACGCAGTATTTT. Translating gives CASSLFRGKVDTQYF.

This clonotype was counted many times. The rearrangement joins TRBV7-9 to TRBJ2-1; 8 bases align to TRBD2. V lost 5 bases and J lost 1; bases outside the gene matches: 10. This CDR3 is 17 amino acids long. Germline CDR1 reads SEHNR; CDR2 reads FQNEAQ (reference sequence). CDR3: CASSEPTSGRSYNEQFF. CDR3 DNA: TGTGCCAGCAGCGAACCTACTAGCGGCAGGTCCTACAATGAGCAGTTCTTC.

The sample holds many counts of this clonotype. V usage is TRBV5-6 and J usage is TRBJ2-7; TRBD2 might be the D (6 bases). Trimming removed 4 bases from V and 9 bases from J, with 14 bases in between. The germline V gene encodes CDR1 SGHDT and CDR2 YYEEEE. The CDR3 is made up of 12 amino acids. CDR3 nucleotides: TGTGCCAGCAGCCTGGGCGGGACTGGGCAGTACTTC. It encodes CASSLGGTGQYF.

This clonotype was picked up many times. This chain joins TRBV6-6 and TRBJ1-1, with 10 bases matching TRBD1. The germline V gene has CDR1 MNHNY and CDR2 SVGAGI (reference sequence). The CDR3 contains 15 residues. The J segment lost 4 bases and the V segment lost 7 bases, leaving 9 bases of the junction unmatched. CDR3 DNA sequence: TGTGCCAGCACCCCAAGACAGGGGGCAGGCACTGAAGCTTTCTTT. Protein: CASTPRQGAGTEAFF.

V is TRBV7-8 and J is TRBJ1-1, with D perhaps TRBD1 (5 bases). CDR1 and CDR2 from the germline V gene are SGHVS and FQNEAQ. The CDR3 consists of 13 residues. Between the trimmed V and J ends, which lost 1 base and 7 bases, there was a span of 10 bases. The CDR3, as DNA: TGTGCCAGCAGCTTAGTCCGGGACGGTGAAGCTTTCTTT. Amino acid sequence: CASSLVRDGEAFF.